The 21 T cell receptor beta chains below come from one sample, sequenced in a study of blood T cell repertoires in COVID-19. The protocol was immunoSEQ multiplex PCR, while the TCRdb copy is restricted to in-frame clones and leaves out a portion. Here the sample spans roughly 220,000 clones, about 85% being singletons. Sequences were obtained from peripheral blood. These receptors originate from a man in his fifties who had recovered from COVID-19.

The rearrangement joins TRBV27 to TRBJ2-5; TRBD1 might be the D (5 bases). Per germline, CDR1 MNHEY and CDR2 SMNVEV (reference sequence). Trimming stripped 3 bases from V and 4 bases from J, with 21 bases between. The CDR3 loop spans 17 amino acids. The CDR3 DNA is TGTGCCAGCAGTTTTGTCAGGGCCTCTGGGGCGCGAGAGACCCAGTACTTC. The encoded protein is CASSFVRASGARETQYF.

V and J are TRBV30 and TRBJ2-7; 13 bases map to TRBD2. CDR3 length equals 16 residues. CDR1 and CDR2 (germline): GTSNPN, SVGIG (reference sequence). V lost 6 bases and J lost 5; bases outside the gene matches: 13. The CDR3 DNA reads as TGTGCCTGTCGCAGGGGACTAGCGGGAACCCCCCACGAGCAGTACTTC. This sequence encodes CACRRGLAGTPHEQYF.

Comment on this clone: The junction shows a germline mismatch at one end, possibly a read error. The CDR3 spells CASSLAVAGEETQYF. As DNA, the CDR3 is TGTGCCAGCAGCCTAGCGGTAGCGGGGGAAGAGACCCAGTACTTC. The chain has TRBV7-8 and TRBJ2-5, with 9 bases fitting TRBD2. The CDR3 contains 15 residues. The germline gives CDR1 SGHVS, CDR2 FQNEAQ.

This chain joins TRBV28 and TRBJ1-5; D is unresolved. Between the trimmed V and J ends, which lost 2 bases and 3 bases, there was a span of 8 bases. Looked up from germline, CDR1 is MDHEN and CDR2 is SYDVKM. The CDR3 consists of 14 residues. The CDR3 DNA is TGTGCCAGCAGTTTAAGACACTTCAATCAGCCCCAGCATTTT. Amino acids: CASSLRHFNQPQHF.

This clone was found a few times. The gene calls are TRBV27 and TRBJ2-1, with TRBD2 matching over 8 bases. The V segment lost 2 bases and the J segment 9 bases; nucleotides outside the gene matches: 12. CDR3 size: 16 residues. The germline CDR1 and CDR2 sequences are MNHEY and SMNVEV (reference sequence). In DNA form, the CDR3 reads TGTGCCAGCAGTTTACGGCCCGTCTCAGGGACTAGTGAGCAGTTCTTC. Its translation is CASSLRPVSGTSEQFF.

This clone was counted a single time. CDR3 region: CASSIAQSPGVEQFF. The CDR3 DNA follows: TGTGCCAGTAGTATTGCACAGTCCCCAGGGGTTGAGCAGTTCTTC. The chain joins TRBV19 to TRBJ2-1; D might be TRBD1 (6 bases). The CDR3 is 15 amino acids. In germline, CDR1 is LNHDA, CDR2 SQIVND (reference sequence). V gave up 3 bases and J gave up 9 bases, with 18 bases separating them.

The gene calls are TRBV2 and TRBJ1-3; a possible D gene is TRBD1 (6 bases). Germline V lookup: CDR1 SNHLY, CDR2 FYNNEI. The CDR3 has 19 amino acids. Trimming shortened V by 1 base and J by 4 bases, and 23 bases separated the two germline ends. The CDR3 bases are TGTGCCAGCAGTGAAGAACTTTATAGATGGACAGTGGCCGGAAACACCATATATTTT. It is translated as CASSEELYRWTVAGNTIYF.

This clone was observed at least ten times. The sample carries other DNA sequences with the same CDR3. The chain carries TRBV27 and TRBJ2-7, with 10 positions matching TRBD1. Germline lookup yields CDR1 MNHEY and CDR2 SMNVEV (reference sequence). V gave up 2 bases and J gave up 2 bases; unmatched junction bases: 0. CDR3 length: 14 amino acids. This CDR3 reads CASSLDRGPYEQYF. CDR3 DNA sequence: TGTGCCAGCAGTTTAGACAGGGGGCCCTACGAGCAGTACTTC.

V gene TRBV28 combines with J gene TRBJ2-5; 7 bases are a match to TRBD2. The germline gives CDR1 MDHEN, CDR2 SYDVKM. The V gene end was trimmed by 3 bases and the J gene end by 3 bases; junction bases not matched to a gene: 1. This CDR3 spans 13 amino acids. CDR3 sequence (DNA): TGTGCCAGCAGTTTGGGAGGGGAAGAGACCCAGTACTTC. Amino acids: CASSLGGEETQYF.

The chain carries TRBV28 and TRBJ2-1, with TRBD1 identical over 8 bases. V dropped 3 bases and J dropped 4; count of bases not matched to a gene: 8. The CDR3 loop spans 16 amino acids. Germline V gene lookup returns CDR1 MDHEN and CDR2 SYDVKM. This CDR3 is CASSLSGTGAYNEQFF. The CDR3 DNA reads TGTGCCAGCAGTTTGTCAGGGACAGGCGCTTACAATGAGCAGTTCTTC.

This chain joins TRBV14 and TRBJ2-1; 12 nucleotides match TRBD2. Trimming cost V 2 bases and J 4 bases; bases outside gene matches: 0. From germline, CDR1 is SGHDN and CDR2 FVKESK. The CDR3 runs 15 residues. The CDR3 sequence: CASSQTSGRYNEQFF. Here the CDR3 DNA reads TGTGCCAGCAGCCAAACTAGCGGGAGGTACAATGAGCAGTTCTTC.

This chain links TRBV3-1 (or the pseudogene TRBV3-2) with TRBJ2-3; the match to TRBD2 covers 10 bases. Trimming cost V 4 bases and J 3 bases; bases outside gene matches: 7. This CDR3 is 16 amino acids long. The V gene's germline CDR1 is LGHDT and CDR2 YNNKEL (reference sequence). The CDR3 region is CASSRLAGGATDTQYF. Written as DNA, the CDR3 is TGTGCCAGCAGCCGGTTAGCGGGAGGCGCGACAGATACGCAGTATTTT.

This chain links TRBV10-2 with TRBJ1-2, with a possible D match to TRBD1 (5 bases). The V and J ends lost 0 bases and 7 bases respectively, with 15 bases between them. The CDR3 covers 15 residues. Germline V CDR1 and CDR2: WSHSY, SAAADI. In DNA, the CDR3 is TGCGCCAGCAGTGAGTCGGGACGGGCTAGCGGTGGCTACACCTTC. It codes for CASSESGRASGGYTF.

This chain links TRBV28 with TRBJ2-2; 8 positions match TRBD1. Germline trimming cut 2 bases from V and 8 bases from J; bases unmatched to any gene: 10. The CDR3 extends over 16 amino acids. The germline gives CDR1 MDHEN, CDR2 SYDVKM. CDR3 amino acids: CASSLIGQGSLGELFF. CDR3 coding DNA: TGTGCCAGCAGTTTAATTGGACAGGGCTCCTTGGGGGAGCTGTTTTTT.

This chain uses TRBV7-9 with TRBJ1-5; 7 nucleotides align to TRBD1. The CDR3 covers 17 residues. Germline-derived CDR1 and CDR2 are SEHNR and FQNEAQ (reference sequence). The V and J ends lost 3 bases and 3 bases, in that order; junction bases with no gene match: 11. The CDR3 sequence is CASSFGFGQEHNQPQHF. CDR3 DNA sequence: TGTGCCAGCAGCTTTGGTTTCGGACAGGAACACAATCAGCCCCAGCATTTT.

The chain uses TRBV7-9 and TRBJ2-2; 14 bases map to TRBD2. The germline V gene has CDR1 SEHNR and CDR2 FQNEAQ (reference sequence). The CDR3 sequence is 18 residues long. V was clipped by 1 base and J by 7 bases; unmatched bases: 8. CDR3 DNA: TGTGCCAGCAGCTTAGAGATGGGACTAGCGGGAGTACACGGGGAGCTGTTTTTT. It encodes CASSLEMGLAGVHGELFF.

This sequence joins TRBV30 and TRBJ2-5; D remains ambiguous. The V end was cut by 5 bases, the J end by 7 bases, with 17 bases between. Germline lookup yields CDR1 GTSNPN and CDR2 SVGIG (reference sequence). This CDR3 region has 13 residues. This CDR3 reads CAWRGVPDLTQYF. Here the CDR3 DNA reads TGTGCCTGGCGAGGTGTTCCTGACTTGACCCAGTACTTC.

This sequence joins TRBV9 and TRBJ1-2; D not resolved. CDR1 is SGDLS, CDR2 YYNGEE, per germline. Trimming removed 4 bases from V and 5 bases from J, with 18 bases in between. This CDR3 has 15 amino acids. The CDR3 sequence is CASSPPGRPLYGYTF. CDR3 nucleotides: TGTGCCAGCAGCCCCCCTGGCAGGCCACTGTATGGCTACACCTTC.

The V and J genes are TRBV2 and TRBJ2-7; 7 bases align to TRBD1. Germline CDR1 and CDR2: SNHLY and FYNNEI. V lost 2 bases and J lost 5; bases outside the gene matches: 6. This CDR3 has 14 residues. CDR3 protein: CASSESTGNNEQYF. For the CDR3, the DNA is TGTGCCAGCAGTGAATCGACAGGGAACAACGAGCAGTACTTC.

The gene calls are TRBV10-2 and TRBJ2-7; weak D call: TRBD2 (6 bases). Germline V gene data show CDR1 as WSHSY and CDR2 as SAAADI. The CDR3 length is 17 residues. Trimming pared 3 bases from V and 3 bases from J, leaving 21 bases between. The CDR3, as DNA: TGCGCCAGCAGTGATCCCCGGGACTCTTTTTCCCGCTACGAGCAGTACTTC. Amino acids: CASSDPRDSFSRYEQYF.

The chain couples TRBV19 to TRBJ1-4; 8 bases agree with TRBD1. Trimming removed 6 bases from V and 6 bases from J; junction bases left unmatched: 9. The germline V gene encodes CDR1 LNHDA and CDR2 SQIVND (reference sequence). The CDR3 has 15 amino acids. CDR3 region: CASRKQQGVDEKLFF. Written as DNA, the CDR3 is TGTGCCAGTAGAAAACAACAGGGGGTGGATGAAAAACTGTTTTTT.